A selection of T cell receptor beta chains follows, all from one sample in a study of blood T cells in healthy people across ages. One entry per CDR3 protein results from TCRdb running MiXCR on the 5' RACE reads. This sample has about 1.8 million distinct CDR3 sequences, with about 49% found just once. Source material: blood. The receptor set was obtained from a middle-aged woman in good health. Each CDR3 is given with its conserved first and last residue. The D gene is left open where the match is weak. Not all rows give a size; the values are once, few, many and, for expanded clones, a class.

-	TRBV20-1	TRBD2	TRBJ2-5	15	CSARASGGRQETQYF	TGCAGTGCTAGAGCCAGCGGGGGGAGGCAAGAGACCCAGTACTTC
-	TRBV5-8	-	TRBJ2-1	16	CASSSYGGLLYNEQFF	TGTGCCAGCAGCTCCTATGGGGGGCTCCTCTACAATGAGCAGTTCTTC
-	TRBV6-1	-	TRBJ2-5	15	CASKGRPGQQETQYF	TGTGCCAGCAAGGGTCGGCCAGGGCAGCAAGAGACCCAGTACTTC
-	TRBV12-3/TRBV12-4	TRBD1	TRBJ2-1	14	CASSLVDRVDEQFF	TGTGCCAGCAGTTTAGTGGACAGGGTAGATGAGCAGTTCTTC
few	TRBV6-2/TRBV6-3	TRBD2	TRBJ2-7	15	CASSATGTKRYEQYF	TGTGCCAGCAGTGCGACCGGGACTAAGCGCTACGAGCAGTACTTC
-	TRBV7-8	TRBD1	TRBJ2-3	15	CASSPWDRAADTQYF	TGTGCCAGCAGCCCCTGGGACAGGGCCGCGGATACGCAGTATTTT
-	TRBV20-1	-	TRBJ2-5	12	CSASWVGETQYF	TGCAGTGCTAGCTGGGTAGGAGAGACCCAGTACTTC
-	TRBV12-3/TRBV12-4	-	TRBJ2-1	14	CASSLGRTRDEQFF	TGTGCCAGCAGTTTAGGTCGGACAAGGGATGAGCAGTTCTTC
-	TRBV29-1	TRBD1	TRBJ2-5	13	CSVAAPGGETQYF	TGCAGCGTTGCCGCCCCAGGGGGAGAGACCCAGTACTTC
-	TRBV7-3	TRBD2	TRBJ2-1	13	CASSSSTSTEQFF	TGTGCCAGCAGCTCCTCGACTAGCACTGAGCAGTTCTTC
many	TRBV29-1	-	TRBJ2-7	12	CSVLRPRGEQYF	TGCAGCGTTCTACGGCCAAGAGGCGAGCAGTACTTC
-	TRBV28	TRBD1	TRBJ2-5	17	CASLPTFQGAGRETQYF	TGTGCCAGCCTGCCAACTTTTCAGGGGGCGGGAAGGGAGACCCAGTACTTC
-	TRBV7-7	-	TRBJ2-5	17	CASSLEGRGITQETQYF	TGTGCTAGCAGCCTTGAGGGGCGGGGTATAACCCAAGAGACCCAGTACTTC
-	TRBV10-3	-	TRBJ2-4	16	CAISESPNLAKNIQYF	TGTGCCATCAGTGAGTCGCCCAATTTAGCCAAAAACATTCAGTACTTC
-	TRBV4-3	TRBD2	TRBJ2-3	18	CASSQVLTSGGSWDTQYF	TGCGCCAGCAGCCAAGTTCTGACTAGCGGGGGATCCTGGGATACGCAGTATTTT
once	TRBV11-2	-	TRBJ1-1	13	CASSAGVDTEAFF	TGTGCCAGCAGTGCAGGGGTAGACACTGAAGCTTTCTTT
few	TRBV7-2	-	TRBJ2-1	16	CASSLEGSGRDNEQFF	TGTGCCAGCAGTTTAGAAGGTAGTGGCAGAGACAATGAGCAGTTCTTC
once	TRBV5-1	TRBD1	TRBJ1-2	18	CASSASSGTGENRYGYTF	TGCGCCAGCAGTGCCTCCTCGGGGACAGGGGAGAATCGCTATGGCTACACCTTC
-	TRBV6-5	-	TRBJ2-3	15	CASSYRGPGGDTQYF	TGTGCCAGCAGTTACAGGGGCCCCGGTGGAGATACACAGTATTTT
-	TRBV20-1	-	TRBJ2-5	13	CSARYRGIITQYF	TGCAGTGCTAGATACCGGGGTATTATCACCCAGTACTTC
-	TRBV7-8	-	TRBJ2-1	12	CASGLRSIEQFF	TGTGCCAGCGGCTTACGGAGTATTGAGCAGTTCTTC
few	TRBV6-2/TRBV6-3	TRBD1	TRBJ2-3	15	CASSYGGTGTDTQYF	TGTGCCAGCAGTTACGGTGGGACAGGCACAGATACGCAGTATTTT
few	TRBV29-1	-	TRBJ2-7	15	CSVGVAGGPSYEQYF	TGCAGCGTTGGAGTGGCAGGGGGGCCCTCTTACGAGCAGTACTTC
-	TRBV3-1	TRBD1	TRBJ2-5	16	CTSSQEGTGAKETQYF	TGTACCAGCAGCCAAGAGGGGACAGGGGCAAAAGAGACCCAGTACTTC
few	TRBV4-1	-	TRBJ1-2	15	CASSQDRTFGYGYTF	TGCGCCAGCAGCCAAGATCGGACGTTCGGCTATGGCTACACCTTC
-	TRBV9	-	TRBJ2-7	16	CASSVADRRSSYERYF	TGTGCCAGCAGCGTAGCTGACAGAAGGAGCTCCTACGAGCGGTACTTC
-	TRBV27	-	TRBJ2-7	15	CASSPSWVYSYEQYF	TGTGCCAGCAGTCCTTCCTGGGTCTACTCCTACGAGCAGTACTTC
-	TRBV6-2/TRBV6-3	-	TRBJ2-3	16	CASSYRGRPSTDTQYF	TGTGCCAGCAGTTACCGGGGCAGACCAAGCACAGATACGCAGTATTTT
-	TRBV6-1	TRBD2	TRBJ2-7	17	CASSRVPPRGGTGEQYF	TGTGCCAGCAGTAGGGTTCCCCCTCGGGGGGGGACGGGCGAGCAGTACTTC
once	TRBV10-3	-	TRBJ2-7	16	CAISEGWTGPAYEQYF	TGTGCCATCAGTGAGGGTTGGACGGGACCTGCCTACGAGCAGTACTTC
once	TRBV5-1	-	TRBJ2-7	12	CASRHGRCGQYF	TGCGCCAGCAGGCACGGACGGTGCGGGCAGTACTTC
few	TRBV28	TRBD2	TRBJ2-1	16	CASRPKSGASYNEQFF	TGTGCCAGCAGACCCAAAAGCGGGGCCTCCTACAATGAGCAGTTCTTC
-	TRBV5-6	TRBD1	TRBJ2-7	14	CASSSTGTVNKQYF	TGTGCCAGCAGCTCAACCGGGACAGTCAATAAGCAGTACTTC
-	TRBV11-2	TRBD2	TRBJ2-7	17	CASSLGAGLGAIYEQYF	TGTGCCAGCAGCTTAGGGGCAGGACTAGGGGCCATCTACGAGCAGTACTTC
-	TRBV6-5	TRBD1	TRBJ2-5	16	CASSYGTGRGRGTQYF	TGTGCCAGCAGTTACGGGACAGGGAGGGGGCGGGGGACCCAGTACTTC
few	TRBV4-1	TRBD1	TRBJ1-2	15	CASSQADREKEGYTF	TGCGCCAGCAGCCAAGCCGACAGGGAGAAAGAGGGCTACACCTTC
once	TRBV7-3	TRBD2	TRBJ2-3	19	CASSPRGERGLTSTDTQYF	TGTGCCAGCAGCCCCCGGGGTGAGCGGGGGCTGACTAGCACAGATACGCAGTATTTT
-	TRBV14	-	TRBJ2-5	17	CASSQEEGPSSTETQYF	TGTGCCAGCAGCCAAGAGGAGGGACCATCGTCTACAGAGACCCAGTACTTC
-	TRBV2	-	TRBJ2-5	15	CASSEGSLGEETQYF	TGTGCCAGCAGTGAAGGTTCCCTGGGGGAGGAGACCCAGTACTTC
-	TRBV20-1	-	TRBJ2-1	14	CSARVVAWGNEQFF	TGCAGTGCTAGGGTAGTAGCGTGGGGCAATGAGCAGTTCTTC
-	TRBV7-2	-	TRBJ2-3	16	CASSGRTVLSTDTQYF	TGTGCCAGCAGCGGTCGGACTGTTTTAAGCACAGATACGCAGTATTTT